What follows are 32 T cell receptor beta chains derived from one specimen sequenced in a study of blood T cell repertoires in COVID-19. Measured with immunoSEQ multiplex PCR; TCRdb has only the in-frame clones, and not every one. This sample yields about 160,000 clones, of which approximately 91% are seen a single time; 2% to 3% belongs to the top ten. What was sequenced was peripheral blood. Every receptor here comes from a man between 18 and 29 years old with acute or convalescent COVID-19.

The chain recombines TRBV11-2 with TRBJ2-7, with D perhaps matching TRBD2 (6 bases). Trimming took 0 bases from V and 9 from J, leaving 9 bases between them. This CDR3 is 12 amino acids long. CDR1 is SGHAT and CDR2 is FQNNGV in the germline V gene. The CDR3 is CASSLDGGGQYF. The CDR3 nucleotides read TGTGCCAGCAGCTTAGACGGGGGTGGGCAGTACTTC.

On this clone itself: Different DNA sequences within this sample yield the same CDR3. V is TRBV6-5 and J is TRBJ1-2; a weak D match, TRBD1 (5 bases). The germline V gene has CDR1 MNHEY and CDR2 SVGAGI. The CDR3 covers 14 residues. Trimming took off 0 bases at V and 1 base at J, with 6 bases between the two ends. The CDR3 is CASSYSGLNYGYTF. For the CDR3, the DNA is TGTGCCAGCAGTTACTCGGGGCTTAACTATGGCTACACCTTC.

J is TRBJ2-3 and V is TRBV6-4; 11 bases are shared with TRBD2. CDR1 and CDR2 from the germline V gene are MRHNA and SNTAGT. V dropped 5 bases and J dropped 0; count of bases not matched to a gene: 1. This CDR3 region has 15 residues. This CDR3 reads CASSRLAGSTDTQYF. In DNA form, the CDR3 reads TGTGCCAGCAGTAGACTAGCGGGGAGCACAGATACGCAGTATTTT.

CDR3 in amino acids: CASSNSLNTEAFF. CDR3 nucleotides: TGTGCCAGTAGTAATTCCTTGAACACTGAAGCTTTCTTT. The genes are TRBV19 and TRBJ1-1; D uncertain. Trimming took 4 bases from V and 0 from J, leaving 6 bases between them. CDR1 LNHDA and CDR2 SQIVND come from the germline V gene (reference sequence). CDR3 size: 13 residues.

The gene calls are TRBV23-1 and TRBJ1-1, with D uncertain. TRBV23-1 is given ORF status, its function remaining uncertain. Between the trimmed V and J ends, which lost 0 bases and 3 bases, there was a span of 17 bases. The CDR3 totals 17 residues. CDR3 DNA: TGCGCCAGCAGTCAATCGAGGCCATTGCCGCGTGACACTGAAGCTTTCTTT. Protein: CASSQSRPLPRDTEAFF.

This clone was seen only once. The chain couples TRBV24-1 to TRBJ1-2; D ambiguous. Looked up from germline, CDR1 is KGHDR and CDR2 is SFDVKD. V shed 5 bases and J shed 0 bases, with 18 bases lying between them. The CDR3 is 17 amino acids. DNA of the CDR3: TGTGCCACCAGTGTTCTTAATCGTTCAGGATCTAACTATGGCTACACCTTC. Amino acids: CATSVLNRSGSNYGYTF.

The chain links TRBV4-1 to TRBJ1-1; D call uncertain. V was shortened by 3 bases and J by 3 bases, with 14 bases between the two germline ends. This CDR3 comprises 15 residues. Germline assignment: CDR1 MGHRA and CDR2 YSYEKL. The CDR3: CASSHPFDRDTEAFF. CDR3 nucleotides: TGCGCCAGCAGCCACCCATTCGATCGGGACACTGAAGCTTTCTTT.

The chain carries TRBV5-5 and TRBJ1-6; no reliable D call. Germline V CDR1 and CDR2: SGHKS, YYEKEE (reference sequence). Trimming cost V 0 bases and J 6 bases, with 10 bases left between them. The CDR3 length is 15 residues. The CDR3 spells CASSLGAGSNSPLHF. CDR3 nucleotides: TGTGCCAGCAGCTTGGGGGCAGGATCTAATTCACCCCTCCACTTT.

The rearrangement joins TRBV11-2 to TRBJ2-1, with TRBD1 identical over 7 bases. The CDR3 spans 14 residues. With 4 bases clipped from V and 10 bases from J, the junction kept 10 bases outside the gene matches. The V gene's germline CDR1 is SGHAT and CDR2 FQNNGV. The CDR3, as DNA: TGTGCCAGCAGCTCGAACAGGGGATGGGACGAGCAGTTCTTC. This translates into CASSSNRGWDEQFF.

The rearrangement links TRBV6-6 to TRBJ1-2, with D possibly TRBD1 on 6 matching bases. Trimming took off 9 bases at V and 1 base at J, with 9 bases between the two ends. CDR3 length: 12 residues. Germline V CDR1 and CDR2: MNHNY, SVGAGI (reference sequence). CDR3 region: CASTGLNYGYTF. CDR3 in DNA: TGTGCCAGTACAGGGCTTAACTATGGCTACACCTTC.

In its sample, this clone was seen a few times. CDR3: CASSHSWSSYEQYF. Written as DNA, the CDR3 is TGTGCCAGCAGCCATTCGTGGAGCTCCTACGAGCAGTACTTC. The chain has TRBV7-9 and TRBJ2-7; D not certain. From germline, CDR1 is SEHNR and CDR2 FQNEAQ (reference sequence). Trimming shortened V by 5 bases and J by 0 bases, and 11 bases separated the two germline ends. The CDR3 sequence is 14 residues long.

This rearrangement joins TRBV6-9 to TRBJ1-5, with D unresolved. The CDR3 totals 13 residues. Germline V gene data show CDR1 as MNHGY and CDR2 as SVAAGI. Trimming stripped 2 bases from V and 6 bases from J, with 8 bases between. The CDR3 nucleotides are TGTGCCAGCAGTTATAGTCGCGGTCAGCCCCAGCATTTT. It is translated as CASSYSRGQPQHF.

The chain carries TRBV7-6 and TRBJ2-2; TRBD1 might be the D (6 bases). The V and J ends lost 1 base and 1 base respectively, with 10 bases between them. The CDR3 contains 16 residues. Germline CDR1 SGHVS, CDR2 FNYEAQ. CDR3 protein: CASSLDGRGNTGELFF. CDR3 bases: TGTGCCAGCAGCTTAGACGGCAGGGGGAACACCGGGGAGCTGTTTTTT.

The chain is built from TRBV4-2 and TRBJ2-2; 7 nucleotides line up with TRBD2. The V gene end was trimmed by 4 bases and the J gene end by 1 base; junction bases not matched to a gene: 6. The germline V gene has CDR1 LGHNA and CDR2 YNFKEQ. CDR3 length: 16 amino acids. DNA of the CDR3: TGTGCCAGCAGCCCCCGAACGGGGGGGAACACCGGGGAGCTGTTTTTT. Its translation: CASSPRTGGNTGELFF.

The V call is TRBV10-1, the J call TRBJ1-1; D unclear. The V gene's germline CDR1 is WNHNN and CDR2 SYGVQD (reference sequence). This CDR3 is built from 13 residues. Trimming cost V 2 bases and J 3 bases, with 7 bases left between them. The DNA of the CDR3 is TGCGCCAGCAGTGAGACGGTCGACACTGAAGCTTTCTTT. This encodes CASSETVDTEAFF.

The V and J genes are TRBV19 and TRBJ2-7; TRBD1 might be the D (5 bases). This CDR3 has 14 amino acids. Per germline, CDR1 LNHDA and CDR2 SQIVND (reference sequence). V lost 5 bases, J lost 7 bases, and 18 bases lay in between. CDR3 residues: CASSPTVGMLEQYF. For the CDR3, the DNA is TGTGCCAGTAGTCCGACAGTGGGCATGCTGGAGCAGTACTTC. Full variable domain (remainder filled in from reference TRBV19 and TRBJ2-7): DGGITQSPKYLFRKEGQNVTLSCEQNLNHDAMYWYRQDPGQGLRLIYYSQIVNDFQKGDIAEGYSVSREKKESFPLTVTSAQKNPTAFYLCASSPTVGMLEQYFGPGTRLTVT.

This clone was recorded a few times. The chain combines TRBV12-3 or TRBV12-4 with TRBJ2-1; the D gene is possibly TRBD1 (5 bases). CDR3 size: 13 residues. V lost 2 bases to trimming and J lost 7 bases, with 9 bases between them. CDR3 sequence: CASSLQTANEQFF. CDR3 nucleotides: TGTGCCAGCAGTTTACAGACAGCGAATGAGCAGTTCTTC.

The rearrangement joins TRBV7-6 to TRBJ1-1, with TRBD1 identical over 8 bases. The CDR3 consists of 15 residues. Germline assignment: CDR1 SGHVS and CDR2 FNYEAQ. J lost 1 base, V lost 3 bases, and 4 bases had no gene match. CDR3 nucleotide sequence: TGTGCCAGCAGCTTCGGGACAGGCCAGAACACTGAAGCTTTCTTT. This gives the protein CASSFGTGQNTEAFF. Drawing the rest from reference TRBV7-6 and TRBJ1-1, the complete variable domain is GAGVSQSPRYKVTKRGQDVALRCDPISGHVSLYWYRQALGQGPEFLTYFNYEAQQDKSGLPNDRFSAERPEGSISTLTIQRTEQRDSAMYRCASSFGTGQNTEAFFGQGTRLTVV.

The CDR3 DNA follows: TGTGCCAGCAGCAAAAAGCAGGGATCCTACGAGCAGTACTTC. Translated: CASSKKQGSYEQYF. This chain joins TRBV21-1 and TRBJ2-7; the table assigns TRBD1, which was not confirmed against the DNA. TRBV21-1 is annotated as a pseudogene. There are 14 residues in the CDR3.

This CDR3 is CASSPVGAGAPPYNEQFF. The CDR3, as DNA: TGTGCCAGCAGCCCCGTGGGAGCGGGGGCTCCTCCGTACAATGAGCAGTTCTTC. The chain joins TRBV7-9 to TRBJ2-1, with 8 bases matching TRBD2. This CDR3 has 18 amino acids. Germline CDR1 and CDR2: SEHNR and FQNEAQ (reference sequence). V lost 5 bases and J lost 4; bases outside the gene matches: 16.

V and J are TRBV19 and TRBJ2-7; 7 bases are shared with TRBD1. Unmatched junction bases numbered 8, after V lost 5 bases and J lost 1 base. The CDR3 runs to 15 residues. The V gene's germline CDR1 is LNHDA and CDR2 SQIVND (reference sequence). The CDR3 nucleotides read TGTGCCAGTAGTGCCGACAGGGACCAATCCTACGAGCAGTACTTC. Its protein product is CASSADRDQSYEQYF.

The chain employs TRBV27 and TRBJ1-1; 9 nucleotides agree with TRBD1. The trim removed 5 bases at V and 7 bases at J, leaving 8 bases unmatched. CDR3 size: 14 residues. The germline gives CDR1 MNHEY, CDR2 SMNVEV (reference sequence). CDR3 DNA sequence: TGTGCCAGCAGTATCACAGGGGGCGTTCTTGAAGCTTTCTTT. It encodes CASSITGGVLEAFF.

V is TRBV5-1 and J is TRBJ2-1, with D perhaps TRBD2 (6 bases). Germline loops: CDR1 SGHRS, CDR2 YFSETQ. Trimming stripped 5 bases from V and 2 bases from J, with 14 bases between. This CDR3 is built from 15 residues. The CDR3 coding sequence is TGCGCCAGCAGGCCGGGACTCCCCACCTACAATGAGCAGTTCTTC. Encoded protein: CASRPGLPTYNEQFF.

This clone was seen many times. The chain combines TRBV27 with TRBJ1-2; D not resolved. Germline CDR1 MNHEY, CDR2 SMNVEV (reference sequence). Deletions cut 5 bases from V and 2 bases from J, with 15 bases between. The CDR3 is 15 amino acids. CDR3 DNA: TGTGCCAGCAGTGTCTCCCAGGAGGCCAACTATGGCTACACCTTC. It translates to CASSVSQEANYGYTF.

The gene calls are TRBV19 and TRBJ1-6; D is possibly TRBD1 (5 bases). The CDR3 runs to 15 residues. The V gene's germline CDR1 is LNHDA and CDR2 SQIVND (reference sequence). Trimming left V 8 bases short and J 0 bases short, with 11 bases between. The DNA for the CDR3 is TGTGCCAGTTCTGGGGCGTTCTCCTATAATTCACCCCTCCACTTT. Translation: CASSGAFSYNSPLHF.

The chain has TRBV19 and TRBJ2-5; TRBD2 might be the D (6 bases). The CDR3 loop spans 12 amino acids. Germline V gives CDR1 LNHDA, CDR2 SQIVND (reference sequence). The V end lost 4 bases, the J end lost 5 bases, and 8 bases lay between the germline ends. Written as DNA, the CDR3 is TGTGCCAGTAGTAGCCTAGCGGAGACCCAGTACTTC. Protein sequence: CASSSLAETQYF. The full variable domain, in which reference TRBV19 and TRBJ2-5 provide the parts outside the CDR3, is DGGITQSPKYLFRKEGQNVTLSCEQNLNHDAMYWYRQDPGQGLRLIYYSQIVNDFQKGDIAEGYSVSREKKESFPLTVTSAQKNPTAFYLCASSSLAETQYFGPGTRLLVL.

The chain uses TRBV7-9 and TRBJ2-2, with a tentative D call TRBD1 (7 bases). The germline gives CDR1 SEHNR, CDR2 FQNEAQ (reference sequence). V was shortened by 7 bases and J by 5 bases, with 14 bases between the two germline ends. The CDR3 has 14 amino acids. In DNA form, the CDR3 reads TGTGCCAGCAACAATCAGGGGGGAACCGGGGAGCTGTTTTTT. Translation gives CASNNQGGTGELFF. Looking up the rest from reference TRBV7-9 and TRBJ2-2 gives the full variable domain: DTGVSQNPRHKITKRGQNVTFRCDPISEHNRLYWYRQTLGQGPEFLTYFQNEAQLEKSRLLSDRFSAERPKGSFSTLEIQRTEQGDSAMYLCASNNQGGTGELFFGEGSRLTVL.

The gene calls are TRBV6-2 or TRBV6-3 and TRBJ2-7, with 12 bases fitting TRBD2. The CDR3 totals 16 residues. V was pared by 1 base and J by 6 bases, with 7 bases of the junction left unmatched. Germline V gives CDR1 MNHEY, CDR2 SVGEGT. CDR3 loop: CASSYFSLAGGPEQYF. The CDR3 coding sequence is TGTGCCAGCAGTTACTTCTCTCTAGCGGGAGGGCCCGAGCAGTACTTC.

The count of this clone is one. The chain employs TRBV5-4 and TRBJ2-5, with TRBD2 identical over 14 bases. V was pared by 4 bases and J by 4 bases, with 6 bases of the junction left unmatched. Germline CDR1 is SGHNT and CDR2 is YYREEE (reference sequence). There are 16 residues in the CDR3. The CDR3 nucleotides are TGTGCCAGCAGCCAAGGACTAGCGGGGGGCATAGAGACCCAGTACTTC. This encodes CASSQGLAGGIETQYF.

The gene calls are TRBV10-3 and TRBJ1-1, with 8 bases identical to TRBD1. The CDR3 is 15 amino acids. The germline CDR1 and CDR2 sequences are ENHRY and SYGVKD. V lost 0 bases, J lost 0 bases, and 0 bases stayed unmatched. CDR3 loop: CAISESGQVNTEAFF. The CDR3 DNA reads TGTGCCATCAGTGAGTCGGGACAGGTGAACACTGAAGCTTTCTTT.

The rearrangement uses TRBV19 and TRBJ2-3, with 8 bases identical to TRBD2. Germline lookup yields CDR1 LNHDA and CDR2 SQIVND (reference sequence). This CDR3 region has 15 residues. Trimming took 2 bases from V and 3 from J; bases not matched to a gene: 4. This chain's CDR3 is CASSIPASGTDTQYF. DNA for the CDR3: TGTGCCAGTAGTATACCTGCTAGCGGGACAGATACGCAGTATTTT.

V gene TRBV7-9 combines with J gene TRBJ2-1; D is possibly TRBD2 (5 bases). Trimming removed 7 bases from V and 0 bases from J, with 16 bases in between. Germline V gives CDR1 SEHNR, CDR2 FQNEAQ (reference sequence). The CDR3 loop spans 16 amino acids. The chain's CDR3 is CASIKSEAVSYNEQFF. The DNA for the CDR3 is TGTGCCAGCATCAAATCAGAAGCGGTCTCCTACAATGAGCAGTTCTTC.